This TCR beta chain was sequenced for a study of T cell changes during pregnancy in multiple sclerosis. This CDR3 contains 16 residues. Germline V CDR1 and CDR2: SGHTS, YDEGEE. The V end lost 0 bases, the J end lost 5 bases, and 15 bases lay between the germline ends. Sequencing used immunoSEQ multiplex PCR; TCRdb keeps in-frame clones, though not all of them. The sample holds 85,000 to 90,000 clones, around 93% seen once. This sequence joins TRBV5-8 and TRBJ1-5, with D possibly matching TRBD1 (6 bases). Sequenced here: peripheral blood, sampled in the first trimester of pregnancy. The source of this sequence is a female donor in good health, enrolled as a control in a pregnancy study. The CDR3 region has the DNA TGTGCCAGCAGCTTGGTTCAGGGGCTGGTGCATCAGCCCCAGCATTTT. The encoded protein is CASSLVQGLVHQPQHF.